This T cell receptor (beta chain) was retrieved from a study of T cells after yellow fever vaccination (dated by TCRdb to the late 2010s). Study-level background: Libraries from fractions with low cell numbers were prepared with the SMART-Seq v4 Ultra Low Input RNA kit. Two healthy male donors, one aged 18 to 30 and one aged 30 to 40 years, made up the cohort. To follow T-cell clones before and after primary and booster YFV17D yellow fever vaccination, bulk TCR alpha and beta repertoires were sequenced over time. Blood was drawn at multiple timepoints before and after primary and secondary immunization, with bulk PBMC replicates and cell subsets isolated.

The germline V gene supplies CDR1 KGHDR and CDR2 SFDVKD. Including the terminal cysteine and phenylalanine, the CDR3 comprises 16 residues. Here the CDR3 DNA is all that survives: 48 bases in frame from base 1. The germline ends are 18 bases apart after V is trimmed by 3 bases and J by 6 bases. Sequencing instrument: Illumina NovaSeq 6000. TCR cDNA was made using 5'RACE template switching, a step that added a universal primer site and unique molecular identifiers. Priming of cDNA synthesis was performed from both the TCR alpha and TCR beta constant segments. Library amplification involved two PCR steps, and the second step added sample barcodes and sequencing adapters. Sequencing of libraries was done on Illumina HiSeq 2500 (2x100 bp) or NovaSeq (2x150 bp). In the source study's methods: Demultiplexing of reads and collapsing into UMI consensus sequences were performed with MIGEC, and V(D)J alignment was carried out with MiXCR. Vaccine-responding clonotypes were defined with edgeR using replicate PBMC samples, requiring FDR below 0.01 and a log2 fold change above 5 up to day 15. Each bulk clonotype received a CD4 or CD8 identity based on whether the sequenced CD4 or CD8 repertoire contained that clonotype at higher abundance. Using fastp trimming at Q25 and MiXCR clonotype assembly, TCRdb reanalyzed the public sequencing data and kept in-frame beta chains. Rows are combined by CDR3 protein, so each entry shows the most common genes and DNA. TCRdb's processing, not the authors' own work, is the source of the V and J calls. This sample lists 100,000 to 150,000 distinct CDR3 sequences; about 16% were detected once. The ten largest clones capture 43% of the sample.

The treatment or condition tag for this specimen amounts to: live attenuated yellow fever vaccine strain. PBMCs were isolated from peripheral blood using a standard Ficoll-Paque protocol. CD4 and CD8 T-cell fractions were isolated with Dynabeads CD4 and CD8 positive selection kits. TriZol was used to extract RNA from bulk PBMCs, from CD4 and CD8 fractions, and from dextramer-positive and dextramer-negative fractions. Broader findings and caveats from the paper: Most clones expanded after primary vaccination (around 96% of CD4 and 88% of CD8) were re-detected after the booster, suggesting that broad memory maintenance occurred. FACS-sorted repertoires could contain abundant contaminating clonotypes from the bulk population, so computational filtering was required. Compared with the primary T-cell response, the secondary T-cell response was faster but weaker, reaching its peak on day 5 rather than on day 15. A small share of clonotypes occurred in both CD4 and CD8 compartments, likely arising from convergent recombination. The study included only two donors, which limits how far the findings can be generalized.

This clonotype was counted many times. Its cognate antigen has yet to be identified. No per-base quality is available; no much larger clone lies one base away. The chain couples TRBV24-1 to TRBJ2-3; the D gene is perhaps TRBD1 or TRBD2, as each covers 5 bases. Sequencing used CD8+ T cells sorted from PBMCs, obtained 5 days after the yellow fever booster vaccination. The sequence was collected from a man aged 18 to 29 who received the YFV17D yellow fever vaccine. The CDR3 has the sequence CATSDVIGDPWDTQYF. The DNA is TGTGCCACCAGTGATGTCATCGGGGACCCCTGGGATACGCAGTATTTT.